The 11 T cell receptor beta chains below all came from one sample that was sequenced in a study of blood T cell repertoires in COVID-19. TCRdb keeps only in-frame clones here, not all; method: immunoSEQ multiplex PCR. This repertoire shows 400,000 to 450,000 clones, about nine tenths found once; its top ten account for 1.4% to 1.5%. The sample comprised peripheral blood. The receptors originated from a woman in her thirties with active or convalescent COVID-19.

Written as DNA, the CDR3 is TGTGCCAGCTCACCACCGGGACAGGGGAGTCAGCCCCAGCATTTT. Translation gives CASSPPGQGSQPQHF. The V gene is TRBV18, the J gene TRBJ1-5; 10 nucleotides align to TRBD1. The germline gives CDR1 KGHSH, CDR2 LQKENI. The CDR3 is 15 amino acids. The trim removed 0 bases at V and 6 bases at J, leaving 2 bases unmatched.

The rearrangement uses TRBV5-8 and TRBJ1-2; 8 bases are shared with TRBD1. J lost 8 bases, V lost 4 bases, and 7 bases had no gene match. This CDR3 spans 13 amino acids. Germline assignment: CDR1 SGHTS and CDR2 YDEGEE. CDR3 region: CASSPGQGIGYTF. Written as DNA, the CDR3 is TGTGCCAGCAGCCCCGGACAGGGAATCGGCTACACCTTC.

The rearrangement uses TRBV5-4 and TRBJ2-1, with a weak D call TRBD2 (6 bases). The V gene lost 10 bases and the J gene lost 5 bases, with 13 bases spanning the gap. CDR1 SGHNT and CDR2 YYREEE come from the germline V gene (reference sequence). The CDR3 covers 12 residues. The CDR3 DNA reads TGTGCCGGCCGGGACTCTCACAATGAGCAGTTCTTC. It yields the protein CAGRDSHNEQFF.

The V gene is TRBV19, the J gene TRBJ1-4; 9 nucleotides match TRBD1. The J segment lost 7 bases and the V segment lost 5 bases, leaving 11 bases of the junction unmatched. Germline V gene data show CDR1 as LNHDA and CDR2 as SQIVND (reference sequence). The CDR3 sequence is 16 residues long. CDR3 nucleotide sequence: TGTGCCAGTAGTCCAACCACAGGGGGCGTTTCTGAAAAACTGTTTTTT. Amino acids: CASSPTTGGVSEKLFF.

The chain has TRBV4-1 and TRBJ1-4; D not resolved. The CDR3 length is 16 residues. Trimming left V 0 bases short and J 4 bases short, with 12 bases between. Germline V lookup: CDR1 MGHRA, CDR2 YSYEKL. CDR3 nucleotide sequence: TGCGCCAGCAGCCAAGAGGGCCCCACCCTTAATGAAAAACTGTTTTTT. Its translation: CASSQEGPTLNEKLFF.

V usage is TRBV29-1 and J usage is TRBJ1-2; D gene ambiguous. The CDR3 consists of 11 residues. The germline gives CDR1 SQVTM, CDR2 ANQGSEA. The ends were cut back, 6 bases at V and 8 bases at J, with 13 bases in the middle. The CDR3 DNA reads TGCAGCGTACTCCGAGCGGGAGGCTACACCTTC. As protein: CSVLRAGGYTF.

This chain joins TRBV7-6 and TRBJ2-6, with D possibly TRBD2 on 5 matching bases. The ends were cut back, 2 bases at V and 0 bases at J, with 14 bases in the middle. Germline V gene data show CDR1 as SGHVS and CDR2 as FNYEAQ. The CDR3 has 18 amino acids. The CDR3 protein is CASSLSADLSSGANVLTF. CDR3 nucleotide sequence: TGTGCCAGCAGCTTATCAGCGGACTTGAGCTCTGGGGCCAACGTCCTGACTTTC.

CDR3 sequence reads: CASSLRSVSYNEQFF. The DNA of the CDR3 is TGTGCCAGCAGCTTAAGGAGTGTCAGTTACAATGAGCAGTTCTTC. V is TRBV7-9 and J is TRBJ2-1; D is ambiguous. The CDR3 runs 15 residues. Germline values: CDR1 SEHNR, CDR2 FQNEAQ (reference sequence). V was shortened by 2 bases and J by 4 bases, with 12 bases between the two germline ends.

The chain is built from TRBV10-3 and TRBJ1-4, with D maybe TRBD1 (5 bases). There are 14 residues in the CDR3. V lost 3 bases and J 11 bases, leaving 16 bases between the germline ends. CDR1 is ENHRY, CDR2 SYGVKD, per germline. The CDR3 nucleotides read TGTGCCATCAGTGACGACAGCCCAAATGGGAAACTGTTTTTT. Residues: CAISDDSPNGKLFF.

This clone was observed a single time. The chain joins TRBV4-1 to TRBJ1-4, with D possibly matching TRBD1 (5 bases). V lost 3 bases to trimming and J lost 8 bases, with 16 bases between them. This CDR3 comprises 15 residues. Germline-derived CDR1 and CDR2 are MGHRA and YSYEKL. CDR3 DNA: TGCGCCAGCAGCCACCGAATGACCTCAGGGGAAAAACTGTTTTTT. This translates into CASSHRMTSGEKLFF.

The V and J genes are TRBV5-4 and TRBJ1-4, with 8 bases identical to TRBD1. V trimming: 4 bases; J trimming: 5 bases; junction bases outside the gene matches: 4. The CDR3 spans 14 residues. CDR1 SGHNT and CDR2 YYREEE come from the germline V gene (reference sequence). CDR3 sequence: CASSADRVNEKLFF. The CDR3 DNA reads as TGTGCCAGCAGCGCGGACAGGGTGAATGAAAAACTGTTTTTT.